These T cell receptor beta chains were read from a single sample in a study of blood T cell repertoires in COVID-19. Clones were read by immunoSEQ multiplex PCR, and TCRdb kept only the in-frame ones, dropping some. The data contain about 110,000 clones, 70% to 85% of them singletons. The sample taken for sequencing was peripheral blood. These receptors came from a woman aged 40 to 55 with acute or convalescent COVID-19. CDR3s include the opening cysteine and the closing phenylalanine or tryptophan. D genes are given only for firm matches. Clone size, where shown, is once, few, many, or a class for clones that have expanded.

-,TRBD1,TRBV19,TRBJ1-2,CASSSRTGKTYGYTF,TGTGCCAGTAGTAGTCGGACAGGGAAGACTTATGGCTACACCTTC
-,-,TRBV11-2,TRBJ2-7,CASSSNRGGYEQYF,TGTGCCAGCAGCTCCAACAGGGGGGGCTACGAGCAGTACTTC
-,TRBD1,TRBV6-5,TRBJ1-6,CASTTADRGGSPLHF,TGTGCCAGCACCACCGCCGACAGGGGGGGTTCACCCCTCCACTTT
-,-,TRBV6-1,TRBJ2-5,CASSERVGQGPQETQYF,TGTGCCAGCAGTGAACGGGTAGGGCAGGGCCCACAAGAGACCCAGTACTTC
-,-,TRBV6-5,TRBJ1-2,CASGQSPYGYTF,TGTGCCTCAGGGCAGAGCCCCTATGGCTACACCTTC
-,TRBD1,TRBV6-5,TRBJ1-3,CASSYSRTGGNTIYF,TGTGCCAGCAGTTATAGCAGGACAGGGGGAAACACCATATATTTT
few,-,TRBV7-9,TRBJ2-1,CASSFGTGGGNEQFF,TGTGCCAGCAGCTTCGGGACTGGGGGTGGAAATGAGCAGTTCTTC
-,-,TRBV18,TRBJ1-3,CASSPPALLSGNTIYF,TGTGCCAGCTCACCACCGGCTCTTCTCTCGGGAAACACCATATATTTT
-,-,TRBV2,TRBJ2-2,CAMTGDPRLNTGELFF,TGTGCCATGACAGGAGACCCTCGATTGAACACCGGGGAGCTGTTTTTT
-,TRBD1,TRBV18,TRBJ2-1,CASSLTGQAANEQFF,TGTGCCAGCTCACTAACGGGACAGGCGGCCAATGAGCAGTTCTTC
-,-,TRBV4-1,TRBJ2-3,CASSPSVSTDTQYF,TGCGCCAGCAGCCCGTCAGTAAGCACAGATACGCAGTATTTT
-,-,TRBV19,TRBJ1-4,CASSPDSGIGKLFF,TGTGCCAGTAGTCCTGACAGTGGTATTGGAAAACTGTTTTTT
few,-,TRBV6-1,TRBJ1-1,CASSEWGDEAFF,TGTGCCAGCAGTGAATGGGGGGATGAAGCTTTCTTT
-,-,TRBV2,TRBJ2-1,CASSPQGEQFF,TGTGCCAGCAGTCCACAGGGCGAGCAGTTCTTC
-,-,TRBV5-1,TRBJ2-3,CASSYGTEGDTQYF,TGCGCCAGCAGCTACGGGACTGAGGGGGATACGCAGTATTTT
-,-,TRBV5-1,TRBJ2-2,CASSLSRGTVTGELFF,TGCGCCAGCAGCTTGTCACGGGGGACTGTAACCGGGGAGCTGTTTTTT
-,-,TRBV4-3,TRBJ1-2,CASSQEYGYGYTF,TGCGCCAGCAGCCAAGAGTACGGGTATGGCTACACCTTC
-,TRBD2,TRBV13,TRBJ2-5,CASSLGRDQETQYF,TGTGCCAGCAGCCTGGGGAGGGACCAAGAGACCCAGTACTTC
-,-,TRBV15,TRBJ2-5,CATSNPLSPRETQYF,TGTGCCACCAGCAATCCCCTTAGTCCGCGAGAGACCCAGTACTTC
few,TRBD1,TRBV5-1,TRBJ2-7,CASSLEGAGFGYEQYF,TGCGCCAGCAGCTTAGAGGGGGCAGGGTTTGGGTACGAGCAGTACTTC
-,-,TRBV4-3,TRBJ2-5,CASSPSTGGNQETQYF,TGCGCCAGCAGCCCCTCGACAGGAGGAAACCAAGAGACCCAGTACTTC
-,TRBD1,TRBV9,TRBJ1-1,CASSGTGVGNTEAFF,TGTGCCAGCAGCGGAACAGGGGTCGGGAACACTGAAGCTTTCTTT
-,-,TRBV30,TRBJ1-4,CAWTRGNSNEKLFF,TGTGCCTGGACCAGGGGAAACTCTAATGAAAAACTGTTTTTT
-,-,TRBV6-2/TRBV6-3,TRBJ2-1,CASSYSGGSSFF,TGTGCCAGCAGTTACTCTGGGGGGTCTTCGTTCTTC
-,-,TRBV18,TRBJ1-2,CASSPGGNYGYTF,TGTGCCAGCTCACCAGGCGGGAACTATGGCTACACCTTC
-,-,TRBV11-2,TRBJ1-5,CASSPHSNQPQHF,TGTGCCAGCAGCCCCCATAGCAATCAGCCCCAGCATTTT
few,TRBD2,TRBV2,TRBJ2-5,CASSQTSGGAKVKETQYF,TGTGCCAGCAGTCAGACTAGCGGGGGGGCTAAAGTCAAAGAGACCCAGTACTTC
-,TRBD2,TRBV5-1,TRBJ2-5,CASSLVGREEETQYF,TGCGCCAGCAGCTTGGTAGGGAGGGAGGAAGAGACCCAGTACTTC
-,TRBD2,TRBV2,TRBJ2-3,CASSKTSGGSDTQYF,TGTGCCAGCAGTAAGACTAGCGGGGGCTCAGATACGCAGTATTTT
once,-,TRBV6-2/TRBV6-3,TRBJ2-7,CASSATEYYEQYF,TGTGCCAGCAGCGCGACAGAATATTACGAGCAGTACTTC
once,-,TRBV3-1/TRBV3-2,TRBJ1-3,CASSAPGGGNTIYF,TGTGCCAGCAGCGCCCCTGGAGGGGGAAACACCATATATTTT
few,-,TRBV6-5,TRBJ1-6,CASSTTENSPLHF,TGTGCCAGCAGTACGACAGAAAATTCACCCCTCCACTTT
-,TRBD1,TRBV3-1/TRBV3-2,TRBJ2-5,CASSRSETGSQETQYF,TGTGCCAGCAGCCGATCGGAGACAGGGTCACAAGAGACCCAGTACTTC
-,-,TRBV7-6,TRBJ2-1,CASSLGPDKYNEQFF,TGTGCCAGCAGCTTAGGCCCCGACAAGTACAATGAGCAGTTCTTC
-,TRBD2,TRBV29-1,TRBJ2-1,CSVARGAGYNEQFF,TGCAGCGTTGCGCGGGGGGCGGGTTACAATGAGCAGTTCTTC
-,TRBD2,TRBV28,TRBJ2-1,CASSSGGYNEQFF,TGTGCCAGCAGTTCCGGGGGGTACAATGAGCAGTTCTTC
once,TRBD1,TRBV19,TRBJ2-5,CASAVTGDSETQYF,TGTGCCAGTGCCGTTACAGGGGATTCTGAGACCCAGTACTTC
-,-,TRBV7-9,TRBJ1-6,CASSLEQGNNSPLHF,TGTGCCAGCAGCTTAGAACAGGGAAATAATTCACCCCTCCACTTT
-,-,TRBV20-1,TRBJ1-2,CSARVSGHTF,TGCAGTGCTAGAGTGTCAGGCCACACCTTC
-,-,TRBV7-6,TRBJ2-2,CASSSRQGNTGELFF,TGTGCCAGCAGTTCACGCCAGGGGAACACCGGGGAGCTGTTTTTT
-,TRBD2,TRBV6-2/TRBV6-3,TRBJ2-3,CASSYSSGGAYTDTQYF,TGTGCCAGCAGTTACTCGAGCGGGGGGGCGTACACAGATACGCAGTATTTT
-,TRBD2,TRBV5-6,TRBJ2-2,CASSHKAGTGELFF,TGTGCCAGCAGTCACAAAGCGGGGACCGGGGAGCTGTTTTTT
many,-,TRBV5-1,TRBJ1-1,CASSRGSGNTEAFF,TGCGCCAGCAGCAGGGGGTCGGGGAACACTGAAGCTTTCTTT
-,TRBD1,TRBV5-1,TRBJ1-4,CASSLAIGTGGEKLFF,TGCGCCAGCAGCTTGGCCATCGGGACAGGGGGTGAAAAACTGTTTTTT
-,TRBD2,TRBV5-1,TRBJ2-2,CASSFSSGGNTGELFF,TGCGCCAGCAGCTTCTCTAGCGGTGGGAACACCGGGGAGCTGTTTTTT
once,-,TRBV7-3,TRBJ2-1,CASSFGLEREQFF,TGTGCCAGCAGCTTTGGGTTGGAGAGGGAGCAGTTCTTC
-,-,TRBV10-3,TRBJ2-3,CAISGLVETDTQYF,TGTGCCATCAGTGGTCTAGTTGAGACAGATACGCAGTATTTT
few,-,TRBV10-3,TRBJ2-3,CAIQKGSETDTQYF,TGTGCCATCCAGAAAGGTTCGGAGACAGATACGCAGTATTTT